This T cell receptor beta chain stems from a study of blood T cell repertoires in COVID-19. For the study at large: PBMCs, B-cell-depleted T cells, or T cells were the source of the cDNA or gDNA that made up the material.

Repertoires were generated with immunoSEQ multiplex PCR, while TCRdb's copy carries only in-frame clones and drops some. The table lists about 98,000 clones, 70% to 90% of them singletons. The receptor was isolated from a man aged 70 or older with acute or convalescent COVID-19. Source material: peripheral blood.

CDR3 loop: CASSGQGRNYGYTF. The CDR3 coding sequence is TGTGCCAGCAGTGGGCAGGGGCGAAACTATGGCTACACCTTC. This chain uses TRBV28 with TRBJ1-2; tentative D call: TRBD1 (6 bases). The CDR3 length is 14 residues. In germline, CDR1 is MDHEN, CDR2 SYDVKM. Trimming removed 5 bases from V and 2 bases from J, with 12 bases in between.